This TCR beta chain was sequenced in a study of blood T cell repertoires in COVID-19. At the level of the study: T cells, B-cell-depleted T cells, or PBMCs supplied cDNA or gDNA.

Trimming at V came to 5 bases and at J to 2 bases, leaving 3 bases not matched to a gene. The CDR3 has 14 residues. The germline V gene encodes CDR1 GTSNPN and CDR2 SVGIG (reference sequence). The method was immunoSEQ multiplex PCR; TCRdb's version includes in-frame clones alone and lacks a portion of them. The table records fewer than 200,000 clones, about 86% of them present only once. Specimen: PBMCs or T cells enriched from blood (not recorded which). This TCR was recovered from a woman aged 45-60 years in a cohort exposed to, infected with or recovered from COVID-19 (not recorded which). The rearrangement links TRBV30 to TRBJ1-5; the match to TRBD1 covers 10 bases. The DNA for the CDR3 is TGTGCCTGGGACGGGACAGGGGGCAATCAGCCCCAGCATTTT. This translates into CAWDGTGGNQPQHF.